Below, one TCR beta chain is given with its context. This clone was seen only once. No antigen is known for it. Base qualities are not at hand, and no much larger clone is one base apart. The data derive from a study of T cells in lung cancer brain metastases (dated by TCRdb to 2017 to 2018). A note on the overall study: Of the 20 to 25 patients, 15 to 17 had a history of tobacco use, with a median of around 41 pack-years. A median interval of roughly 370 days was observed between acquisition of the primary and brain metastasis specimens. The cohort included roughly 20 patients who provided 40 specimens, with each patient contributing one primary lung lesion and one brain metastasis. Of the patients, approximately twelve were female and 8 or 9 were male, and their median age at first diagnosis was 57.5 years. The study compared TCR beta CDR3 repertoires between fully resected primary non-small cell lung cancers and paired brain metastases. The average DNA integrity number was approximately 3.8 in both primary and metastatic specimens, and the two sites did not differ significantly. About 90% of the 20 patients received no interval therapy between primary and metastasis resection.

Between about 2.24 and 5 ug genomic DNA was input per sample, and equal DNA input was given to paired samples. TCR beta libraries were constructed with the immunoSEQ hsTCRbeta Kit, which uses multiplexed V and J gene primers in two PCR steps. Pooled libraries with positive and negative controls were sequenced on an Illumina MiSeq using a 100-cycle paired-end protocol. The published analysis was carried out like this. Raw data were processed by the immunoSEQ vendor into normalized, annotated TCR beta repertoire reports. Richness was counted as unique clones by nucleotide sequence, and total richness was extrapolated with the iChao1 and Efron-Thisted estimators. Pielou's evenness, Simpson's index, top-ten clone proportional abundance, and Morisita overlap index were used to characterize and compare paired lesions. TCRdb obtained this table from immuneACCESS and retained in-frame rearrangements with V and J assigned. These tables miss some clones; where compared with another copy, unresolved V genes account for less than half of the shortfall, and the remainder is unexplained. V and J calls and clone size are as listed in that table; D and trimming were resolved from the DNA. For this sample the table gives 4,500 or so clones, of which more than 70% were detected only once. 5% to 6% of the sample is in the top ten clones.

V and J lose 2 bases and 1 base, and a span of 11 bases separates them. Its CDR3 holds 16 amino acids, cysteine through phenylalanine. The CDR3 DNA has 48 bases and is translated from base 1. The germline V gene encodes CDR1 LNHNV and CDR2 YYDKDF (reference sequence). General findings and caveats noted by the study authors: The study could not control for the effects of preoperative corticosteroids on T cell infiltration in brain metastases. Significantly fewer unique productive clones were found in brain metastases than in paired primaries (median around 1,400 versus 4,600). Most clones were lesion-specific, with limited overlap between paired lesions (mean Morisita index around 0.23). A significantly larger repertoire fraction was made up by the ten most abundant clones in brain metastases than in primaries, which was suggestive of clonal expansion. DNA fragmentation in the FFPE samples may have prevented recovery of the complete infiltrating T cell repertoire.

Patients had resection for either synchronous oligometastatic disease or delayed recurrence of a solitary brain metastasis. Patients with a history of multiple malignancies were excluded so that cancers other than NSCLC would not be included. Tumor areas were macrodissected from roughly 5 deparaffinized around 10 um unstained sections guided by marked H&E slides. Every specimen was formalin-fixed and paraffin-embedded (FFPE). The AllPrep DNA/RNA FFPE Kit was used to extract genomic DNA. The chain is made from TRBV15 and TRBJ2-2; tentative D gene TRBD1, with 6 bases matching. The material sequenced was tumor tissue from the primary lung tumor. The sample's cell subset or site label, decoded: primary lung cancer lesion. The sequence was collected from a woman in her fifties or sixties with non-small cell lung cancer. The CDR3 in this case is CATSRTGQLNTGELFF. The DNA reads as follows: TGTGCCACCAGCAGAACAGGGCAACTGAACACCGGGGAGCTGTTTTTT.